Listed below are T cell receptor beta chains from one sample, sequenced in a study of shared clonotypes between healthy human individuals. Assay: immunoSEQ multiplex PCR; the TCRdb copy retains only in-frame clones and omits some. The sample contains 1,100,000 or so clones, around 82% of which appear only once. Sequencing used memory CD4+ T cells from PBMCs. The origin of the receptors is a man younger than 35 in good health. Some clones in this sample may be carry-over from other donors' samples. The CDR3 runs from the conserved cysteine through the conserved F or W. D genes are given only for firm matches. Clone size is shown for a subset of rows, as once, few, many or a class of expanded clone.

v_call: TRBV20-1; d_call: -; clone_size: -; j_call: TRBJ2-5; cdr3_nt: TGCAGTGCTATGGGACCGAGTACCCAGTACTTC; cdr3_aa: CSAMGPSTQYF
v_call: TRBV6-1; d_call: -; clone_size: once; j_call: TRBJ1-5; cdr3_nt: TGTGCCAGCAGTGAAGCCGCTCGGGGCTGGAGCAATCAGCCCCAGCATTTT; cdr3_aa: CASSEAARGWSNQPQHF
v_call: TRBV10-3; d_call: -; clone_size: -; j_call: TRBJ2-3; cdr3_nt: TGTGCCATCAGTGAGGTCTCCCTAAGGGGCCCCACAGATACGCAGTATTTT; cdr3_aa: CAISEVSLRGPTDTQYF
v_call: TRBV6-1; d_call: -; clone_size: once; j_call: TRBJ1-1; cdr3_nt: TGTGCCAGCAGCCTATTTACAGGGAGTACTGAAGCTTTCTTT; cdr3_aa: CASSLFTGSTEAFF
v_call: TRBV7-9; d_call: TRBD2; clone_size: -; j_call: TRBJ2-1; cdr3_nt: TGTGCCAGCAGCGGCCGGACTAGCGGAGCTGGGGAGCAGTTCTTC; cdr3_aa: CASSGRTSGAGEQFF
v_call: TRBV5-1; d_call: -; clone_size: once; j_call: TRBJ2-3; cdr3_nt: TGCGCCAGCAGCGAGGACAACACAGATACGCAGTATTTT; cdr3_aa: CASSEDNTDTQYF
v_call: TRBV5-1; d_call: TRBD2; clone_size: many; j_call: TRBJ2-5; cdr3_nt: TGCGCCAGCAGCTTGGGACTAGCGGGACAAGAGACCCAGTACTTC; cdr3_aa: CASSLGLAGQETQYF
v_call: TRBV28; d_call: -; clone_size: -; j_call: TRBJ1-2; cdr3_nt: TGTGCCAGCAGTCCAAATATGGGCTACGCCGGAGGCTACACCTTC; cdr3_aa: CASSPNMGYAGGYTF
v_call: TRBV7-2; d_call: -; clone_size: -; j_call: TRBJ2-7; cdr3_nt: TGTGCCAGCAGCACCGGGGGTGAGCAGTACTTC; cdr3_aa: CASSTGGEQYF
v_call: TRBV27; d_call: -; clone_size: many; j_call: TRBJ2-7; cdr3_nt: TGTGCCAGCAACTCTCACTTCACCTACGAGCAGTACTTC; cdr3_aa: CASNSHFTYEQYF
v_call: TRBV28; d_call: -; clone_size: -; j_call: TRBJ2-7; cdr3_nt: TGTGCCAGCAGTTTTGCGGCAGGGGGGGACTACGAGCAGTACTTC; cdr3_aa: CASSFAAGGDYEQYF
v_call: TRBV4-1; d_call: -; clone_size: -; j_call: TRBJ2-1; cdr3_nt: TGCGCCAGCAGCCAAGATAGGACTATGAGGACCAACAATGAGCAGTTCTTC; cdr3_aa: CASSQDRTMRTNNEQFF
v_call: TRBV7-9; d_call: -; clone_size: -; j_call: TRBJ2-4; cdr3_nt: TGTGCCAGCAGCTTAGTAGTAGAGTGGGGCAAAAACATTCAGTACTTC; cdr3_aa: CASSLVVEWGKNIQYF
v_call: TRBV7-9; d_call: -; clone_size: -; j_call: TRBJ2-1; cdr3_nt: TGTGCCAGCAGCCCAAACACAGGATACAATGAGCAGTTCTTC; cdr3_aa: CASSPNTGYNEQFF
v_call: TRBV15; d_call: -; clone_size: -; j_call: TRBJ1-1; cdr3_nt: TGTGCCACCAGCAGAGATCAAGGCCTTTTAGGGGAAGCTTTCTTT; cdr3_aa: CATSRDQGLLGEAFF
v_call: TRBV2; d_call: -; clone_size: few; j_call: TRBJ1-5; cdr3_nt: TGTGCCAGCAGTGAAGGGGGGTTGAGCAATCAGCCCCAGCATTTT; cdr3_aa: CASSEGGLSNQPQHF